The clone carrying this T cell receptor (beta chain) was counted between two and nine times. TCRdb reanalysed the RT-PCR reads using MiXCR and keeps one entry per CDR3 protein. The sample gives hundreds of thousands of distinct CDR3 sequences, 14% of which show up once; 3% to 4.5% is in the top ten. The ends were cut back, 0 bases at V and 2 bases at J, with 10 bases in the middle. From germline, CDR1 is DFQATT and CDR2 SNEGSKA (reference sequence). This CDR3 region has 15 residues. The gene calls are TRBV20-1 and TRBJ2-2; D is undetermined. The source of this sequence is a female donor in good health, serving as a healthy control. Source material: memory CD4+ T cells from blood. CDR3 DNA sequence: TGCAGTGCTAGAGATCGCGCCGAAAACACCGGGGAGCTGTTTTTT. Its translation: CSARDRAENTGELFF.